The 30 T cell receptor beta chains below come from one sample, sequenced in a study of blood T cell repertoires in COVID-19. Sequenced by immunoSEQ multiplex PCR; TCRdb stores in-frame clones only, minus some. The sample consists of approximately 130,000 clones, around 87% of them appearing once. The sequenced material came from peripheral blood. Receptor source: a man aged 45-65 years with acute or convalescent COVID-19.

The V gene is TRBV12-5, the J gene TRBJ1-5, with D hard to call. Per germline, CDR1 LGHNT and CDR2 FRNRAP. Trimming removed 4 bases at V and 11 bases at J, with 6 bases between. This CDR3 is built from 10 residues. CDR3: CASGSPAQHF. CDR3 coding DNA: TGTGCTAGTGGTTCCCCGGCCCAGCATTTT.

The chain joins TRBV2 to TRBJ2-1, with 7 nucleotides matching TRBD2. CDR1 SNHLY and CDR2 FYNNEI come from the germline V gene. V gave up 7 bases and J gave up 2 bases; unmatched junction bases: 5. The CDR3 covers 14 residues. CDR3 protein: CASTKLATYNEQFF. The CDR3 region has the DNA TGTGCCAGCACCAAACTAGCGACCTACAATGAGCAGTTCTTC. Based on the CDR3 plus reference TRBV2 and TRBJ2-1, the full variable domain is EPEVTQTPSHQVTQMGQEVILRCVPISNHLYFYWYRQILGQKVEFLVSFYNNEISEKSEIFDDQFSVERPDGSNFTLKIRSTKLEDSAMYFCASTKLATYNEQFFGPGTRLTVL.

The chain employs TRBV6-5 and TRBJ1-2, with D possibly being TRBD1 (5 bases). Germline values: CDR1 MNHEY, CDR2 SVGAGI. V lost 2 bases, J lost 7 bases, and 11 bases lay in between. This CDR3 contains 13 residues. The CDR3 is CASSYGQGGGYTF. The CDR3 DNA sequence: TGTGCCAGCAGTTACGGGCAGGGAGGTGGCTACACCTTC.

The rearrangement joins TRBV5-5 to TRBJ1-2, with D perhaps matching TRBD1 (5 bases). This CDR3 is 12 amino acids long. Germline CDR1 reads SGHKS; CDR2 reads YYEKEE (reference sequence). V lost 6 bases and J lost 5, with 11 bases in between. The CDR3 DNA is TGTGCCAGCACTAGTCAGGGATATGGCTACACCTTC. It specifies CASTSQGYGYTF.

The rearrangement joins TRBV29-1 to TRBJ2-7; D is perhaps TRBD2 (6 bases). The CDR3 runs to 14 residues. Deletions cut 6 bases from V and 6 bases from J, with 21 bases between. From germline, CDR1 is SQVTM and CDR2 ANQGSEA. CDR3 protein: CSVRDFFMGGEQYF. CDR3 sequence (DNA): TGCAGCGTCCGGGATTTTTTTATGGGAGGCGAGCAGTACTTC.

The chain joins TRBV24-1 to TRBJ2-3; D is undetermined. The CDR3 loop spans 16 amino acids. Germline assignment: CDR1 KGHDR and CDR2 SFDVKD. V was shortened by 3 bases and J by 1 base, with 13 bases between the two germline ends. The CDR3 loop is CATSDPSGWGTDTQYF. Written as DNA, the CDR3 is TGTGCCACCAGTGATCCTAGTGGTTGGGGCACAGATACGCAGTATTTT.

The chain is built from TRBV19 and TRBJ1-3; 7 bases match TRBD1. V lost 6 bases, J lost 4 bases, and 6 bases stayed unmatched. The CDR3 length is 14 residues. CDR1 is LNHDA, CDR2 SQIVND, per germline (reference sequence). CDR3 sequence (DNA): TGTGCCAGTAGCTCGACAGGGTCCGGAAACACCATATATTTT. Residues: CASSSTGSGNTIYF. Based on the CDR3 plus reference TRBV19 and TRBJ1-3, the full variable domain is DGGITQSPKYLFRKEGQNVTLSCEQNLNHDAMYWYRQDPGQGLRLIYYSQIVNDFQKGDIAEGYSVSREKKESFPLTVTSAQKNPTAFYLCASSSTGSGNTIYFGEGSWLTVV.

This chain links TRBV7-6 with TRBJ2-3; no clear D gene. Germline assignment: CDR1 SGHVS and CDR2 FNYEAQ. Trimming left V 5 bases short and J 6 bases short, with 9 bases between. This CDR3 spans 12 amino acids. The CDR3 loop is CASSLLSDTQYF. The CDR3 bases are TGTGCCAGCAGCCTTTTGTCGGATACGCAGTATTTT.

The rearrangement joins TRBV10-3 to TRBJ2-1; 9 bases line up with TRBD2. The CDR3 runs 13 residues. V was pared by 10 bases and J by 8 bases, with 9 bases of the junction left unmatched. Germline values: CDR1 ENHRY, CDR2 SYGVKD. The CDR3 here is CATGLARVYEQFF. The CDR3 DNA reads TGTGCCACCGGACTAGCGCGTGTCTATGAGCAGTTCTTC.

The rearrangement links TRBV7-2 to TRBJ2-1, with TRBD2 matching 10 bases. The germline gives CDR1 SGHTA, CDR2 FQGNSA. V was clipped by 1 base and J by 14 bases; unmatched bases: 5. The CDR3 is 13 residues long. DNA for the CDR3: TGTGCCAGCAGCTTAGTGTCTAGCGGGAGTGAGTTCTTC. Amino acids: CASSLVSSGSEFF.

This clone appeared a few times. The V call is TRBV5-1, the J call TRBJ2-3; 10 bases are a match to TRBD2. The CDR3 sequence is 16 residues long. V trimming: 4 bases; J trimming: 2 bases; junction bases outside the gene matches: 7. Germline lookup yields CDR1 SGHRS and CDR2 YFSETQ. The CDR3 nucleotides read TGCGCCAGCAGCCACGGACTAGCGGCTGTCACAGATACGCAGTATTTT. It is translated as CASSHGLAAVTDTQYF.

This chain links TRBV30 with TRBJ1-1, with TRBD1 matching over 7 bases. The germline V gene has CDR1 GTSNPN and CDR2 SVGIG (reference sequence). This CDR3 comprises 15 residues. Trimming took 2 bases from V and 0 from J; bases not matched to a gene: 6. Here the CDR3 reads CAWSPIDRVNTEAFF. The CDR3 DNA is TGTGCCTGGAGTCCCATCGACAGGGTGAACACTGAAGCTTTCTTT. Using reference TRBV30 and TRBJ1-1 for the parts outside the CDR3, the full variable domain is SQTIHQWPATLVQPVGSPLSLECTVEGTSNPNLYWYRQAAGRGLQLLFYSVGIGQISSEVPQNLSASRPQDRQFILSSKKLLLSDSGFYLCAWSPIDRVNTEAFFGQGTRLTVV.

This CDR3 reads CASSLAWGRGDGYTF. DNA for the CDR3: TGCGCCAGCAGCTTGGCCTGGGGGAGGGGCGATGGCTACACCTTC. The chain has TRBV5-1 and TRBJ1-2; TRBD1 might be the D (5 bases). The CDR3 extends over 15 amino acids. The germline gives CDR1 SGHRS, CDR2 YFSETQ. Trimming removed 0 bases at V and 6 bases at J, with 15 bases between.

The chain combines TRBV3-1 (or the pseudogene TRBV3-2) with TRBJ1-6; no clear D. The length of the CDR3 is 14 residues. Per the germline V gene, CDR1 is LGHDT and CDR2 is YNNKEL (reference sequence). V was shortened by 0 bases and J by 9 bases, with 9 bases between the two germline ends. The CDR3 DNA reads TGTGCCAGCAGCCAAGATTCCGGGAGTTCACCCCTCCACTTT. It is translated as CASSQDSGSSPLHF.

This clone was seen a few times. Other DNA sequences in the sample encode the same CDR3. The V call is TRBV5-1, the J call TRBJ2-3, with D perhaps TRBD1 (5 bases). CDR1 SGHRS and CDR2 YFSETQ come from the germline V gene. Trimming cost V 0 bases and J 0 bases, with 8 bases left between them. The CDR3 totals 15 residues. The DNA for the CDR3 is TGCGCCAGCAGCTTGGAAGGGGATAGCACAGATACGCAGTATTTT. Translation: CASSLEGDSTDTQYF.

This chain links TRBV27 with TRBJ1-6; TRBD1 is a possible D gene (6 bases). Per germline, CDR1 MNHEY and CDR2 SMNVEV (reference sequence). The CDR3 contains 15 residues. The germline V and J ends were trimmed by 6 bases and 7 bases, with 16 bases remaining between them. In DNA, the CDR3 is TGTGCCAGCAGCCTCACAGGTCAGGGGAATTCACCCCTCCACTTT. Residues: CASSLTGQGNSPLHF.

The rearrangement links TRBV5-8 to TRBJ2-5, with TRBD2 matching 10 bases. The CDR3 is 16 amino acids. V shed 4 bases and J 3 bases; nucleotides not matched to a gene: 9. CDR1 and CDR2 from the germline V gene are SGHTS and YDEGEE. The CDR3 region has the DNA TGTGCCAGCAGCCACGGACTAGCGGAGTCCGAAGAGACCCAGTACTTC. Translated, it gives CASSHGLAESEETQYF.

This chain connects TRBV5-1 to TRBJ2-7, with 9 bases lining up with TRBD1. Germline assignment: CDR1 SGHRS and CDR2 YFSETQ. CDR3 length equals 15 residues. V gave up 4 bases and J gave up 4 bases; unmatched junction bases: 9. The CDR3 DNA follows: TGCGCCAGCAGCGTGAAAACGGGACAGGGTTACGAGCAGTACTTC. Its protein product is CASSVKTGQGYEQYF.

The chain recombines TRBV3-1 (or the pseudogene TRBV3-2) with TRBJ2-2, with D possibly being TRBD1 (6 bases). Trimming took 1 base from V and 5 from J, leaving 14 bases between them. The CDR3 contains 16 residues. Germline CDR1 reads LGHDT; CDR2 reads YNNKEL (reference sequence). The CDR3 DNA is TGTGCCAGCAGCCAAGTCACAGGGAAAGGGACCGGGGAGCTGTTTTTT. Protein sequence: CASSQVTGKGTGELFF.

CDR3 region: CASRTGDSRYGYTF. DNA of the CDR3: TGTGCCAGCAGGACGGGGGACAGCCGCTATGGCTACACCTTC. The chain is built from TRBV27 and TRBJ1-2, with 7 positions matching TRBD1. Looked up from germline, CDR1 is MNHEY and CDR2 is SMNVEV (reference sequence). CDR3 length: 14 amino acids. The V segment lost 6 bases and the J segment 4 bases; nucleotides outside the gene matches: 8.

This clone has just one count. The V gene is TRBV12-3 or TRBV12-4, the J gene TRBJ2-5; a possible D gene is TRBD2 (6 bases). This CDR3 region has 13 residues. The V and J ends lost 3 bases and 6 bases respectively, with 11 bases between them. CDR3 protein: CASSLGGEKTQYF. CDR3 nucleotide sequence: TGTGCCAGCAGTTTGGGAGGCGAAAAGACCCAGTACTTC.

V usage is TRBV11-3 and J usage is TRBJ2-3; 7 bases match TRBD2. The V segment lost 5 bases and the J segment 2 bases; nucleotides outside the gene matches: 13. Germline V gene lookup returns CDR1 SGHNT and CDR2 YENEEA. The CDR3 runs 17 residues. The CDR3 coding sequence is TGTGCCAGCAGCCAAAGCCGGGCTAGCGGTTACACAGATACGCAGTATTTT. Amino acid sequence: CASSQSRASGYTDTQYF. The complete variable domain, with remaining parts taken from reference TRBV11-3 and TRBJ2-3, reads EAGVVQSPRYKIIEKKQPVAFWCNPISGHNTLYWYLQNLGQGPELLIRYENEEAVDDSQLPKDRFSAERLKGVDSTLKIQPAELGDSAVYLCASSQSRASGYTDTQYFGPGTRLTVL.

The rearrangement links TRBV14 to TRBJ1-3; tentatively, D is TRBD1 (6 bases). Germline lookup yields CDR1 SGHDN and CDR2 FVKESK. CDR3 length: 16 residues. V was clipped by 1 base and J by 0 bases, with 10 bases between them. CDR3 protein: CASSQVRGSSGNTIYF. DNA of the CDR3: TGTGCCAGCAGCCAAGTGAGGGGGAGCTCTGGAAACACCATATATTTT.

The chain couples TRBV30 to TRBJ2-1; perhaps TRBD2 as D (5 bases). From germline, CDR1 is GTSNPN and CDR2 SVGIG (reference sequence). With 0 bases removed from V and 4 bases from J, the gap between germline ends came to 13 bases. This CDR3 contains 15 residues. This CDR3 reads CAWSVGGLSYNEQFF. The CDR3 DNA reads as TGTGCCTGGAGTGTAGGCGGGTTGTCGTACAATGAGCAGTTCTTC.

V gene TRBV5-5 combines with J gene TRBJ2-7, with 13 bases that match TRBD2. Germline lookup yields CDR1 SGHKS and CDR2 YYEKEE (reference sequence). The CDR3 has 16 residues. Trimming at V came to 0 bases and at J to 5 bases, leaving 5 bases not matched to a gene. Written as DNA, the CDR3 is TGTGCCAGCAGCTTGGGACTAGCGGGAGGAGTCGACGAGCAGTACTTC. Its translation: CASSLGLAGGVDEQYF.

The CDR3, as DNA: TGTGCCAGCAGTACAACGAGCTACACCTTC. Its translation is CASSTTSYTF. The chain has TRBV6-5 and TRBJ1-2; no reliable D call. Germline-derived CDR1 and CDR2 are MNHEY and SVGAGI. V shed 5 bases and J shed 9 bases, with 7 bases lying between them. There are 10 residues in the CDR3.

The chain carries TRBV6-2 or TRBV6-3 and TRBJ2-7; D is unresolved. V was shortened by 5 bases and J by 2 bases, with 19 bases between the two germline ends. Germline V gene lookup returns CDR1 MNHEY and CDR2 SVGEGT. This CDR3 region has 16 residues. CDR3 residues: CASSPPVTSPPYEQYF. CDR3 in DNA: TGTGCCAGCAGTCCGCCCGTCACTTCGCCCCCCTACGAGCAGTACTTC.

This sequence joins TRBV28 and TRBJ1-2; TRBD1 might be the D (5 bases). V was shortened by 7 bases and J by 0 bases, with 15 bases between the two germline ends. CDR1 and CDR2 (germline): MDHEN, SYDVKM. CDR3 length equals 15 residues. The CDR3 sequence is CASIPGGSSNYGYTF. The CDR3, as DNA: TGTGCCAGCATCCCCGGGGGGTCGTCTAACTATGGCTACACCTTC.

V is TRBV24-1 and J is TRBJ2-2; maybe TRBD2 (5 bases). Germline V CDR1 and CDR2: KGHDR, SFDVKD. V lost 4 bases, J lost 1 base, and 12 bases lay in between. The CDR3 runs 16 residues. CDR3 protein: CATSDRGRGNTGELFF. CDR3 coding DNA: TGTGCCACCAGTGACCGCGGACGGGGGAACACCGGGGAGCTGTTTTTT.

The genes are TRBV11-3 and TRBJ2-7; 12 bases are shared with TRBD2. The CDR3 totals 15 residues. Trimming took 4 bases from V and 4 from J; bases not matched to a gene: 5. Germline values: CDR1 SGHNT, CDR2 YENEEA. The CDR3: CASSSTGTSGYEQYF. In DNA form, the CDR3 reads TGTGCCAGCAGCTCCACCGGGACTAGCGGGTACGAGCAGTACTTC.